The T cell receptor (beta chain) described here comes from a study of T cell responses to AZD1222 COVID-19 vaccine. Overall study findings and caveats: Most donors were white British and more were female, and clonal diversity was possibly underestimated.

The CDR3 is 13 residues long. V lost 6 bases, J lost 1 base, and 0 bases stayed unmatched. Germline V gene lookup returns CDR1 SNHLY and CDR2 FYNNEI. The table came from immunoSEQ multiplex PCR; TCRdb's copy has only in-frame clones and leaves some out. This sample yields more than 150,000 clones, of which about nine tenths are seen a single time; just under 7% belongs to the top ten. On this clone itself: Its antigen is as yet unknown.

This specimen consisted of peripheral blood, obtained after recovery from COVID-19. This receptor was taken from an adult who had recovered from COVID-19. This sequence joins TRBV2 and TRBJ1-5; 7 positions agree with TRBD1. CDR3 sequence: CASRGQSNQPQHF. DNA of the CDR3: TGTGCCAGCAGGGGACAGAGCAATCAGCCCCAGCATTTT.